Below are 10 T cell receptor beta chains sequenced from a single sample in a study of blood T cell repertoires in COVID-19 (dated by TCRdb to the early 2020s). The method behind the library was the immunoSEQ multiplex PCR assay. TCRdb retrieved this table from immuneACCESS and kept in-frame rearrangements only. Not all clones are present; in checked studies, unresolved V genes account for under half, and no reason is known for the remainder. Present in this sample are approximately 260,000 clones, roughly 88% of which were seen just once. Clones ranked in the top ten supply roughly 10% of the sample. Sequencing used peripheral blood. Receptors were obtained from a woman in her 70s with COVID-19, enrolled during active disease.

CDR3 nucleotides: TGTGCCAGCAGCTCCCGAAACTCCGGGACTAACCCCTACGAGCAGTACTTC. Translating gives CASSSRNSGTNPYEQYF. The genes are TRBV7-2 and TRBJ2-7; TRBD2 agrees at 7 bases. V lost 4 bases and J lost 2; bases outside the gene matches: 14. The CDR3 consists of 17 residues. Germline CDR1 SGHTA, CDR2 FQGNSA.

The chain couples TRBV7-9 to TRBJ1-6, with D hard to call. V dropped 5 bases and J dropped 1 base, with 6 bases sitting between them. This CDR3 contains 14 residues. Looked up from germline, CDR1 is SEHNR and CDR2 is FQNEAQ (reference sequence). In nucleotides, the CDR3 is TGTGCCAGCAGCATCGGGTCCTATAATTCACCCCTCCACTTT. Its protein product is CASSIGSYNSPLHF.

This chain uses TRBV4-2 with TRBJ1-2, with D tentatively TRBD1 (5 bases). The CDR3 totals 13 residues. Trimming removed 0 bases from V and 7 bases from J, with 9 bases in between. CDR1 and CDR2 (germline): LGHNA, YNFKEQ. The CDR3 DNA follows: TGTGCCAGCAGCCAAGACAGGGTCGGTGGCTACACCTTC. This encodes CASSQDRVGGYTF.

The chain is built from TRBV3-1 (or the pseudogene TRBV3-2) and TRBJ1-6, with D uncertain. The CDR3 runs to 13 residues. The germline gives CDR1 LGHDT, CDR2 YNNKEL (reference sequence). V lost 4 bases and J 9 bases, leaving 10 bases between the germline ends. Here the CDR3 reads CASSLGPSSPLHF. The CDR3 DNA reads as TGTGCCAGCAGCCTGGGCCCAAGTTCACCCCTCCACTTT.

This chain connects TRBV28 to TRBJ1-1; the D is unclear. In germline, CDR1 is MDHEN, CDR2 SYDVKM. The CDR3 is 13 amino acids. Trimming took off 2 bases at V and 4 bases at J, with 8 bases between the two ends. This chain's CDR3 is CASSLSRSTEAFF. The CDR3 coding sequence is TGTGCCAGCAGTTTAAGTCGGAGCACTGAAGCTTTCTTT.

The chain employs TRBV11-3 and TRBJ1-1, with 8 positions matching TRBD1. V was clipped by 5 bases and J by 1 base; unmatched bases: 6. Germline V gene sequence: CDR1 SGHNT, CDR2 YENEEA. This CDR3 contains 15 residues. The CDR3, as DNA: TGTGCCAGCAGCCGGCGGACAGGGAAGAACACTGAAGCTTTCTTT. Residues: CASSRRTGKNTEAFF.

The chain recombines TRBV30 with TRBJ1-5; 7 bases agree with TRBD1. Trimming took 4 bases from V and 4 from J; bases not matched to a gene: 4. The CDR3 has 13 residues. Germline lookup yields CDR1 GTSNPN and CDR2 SVGIG (reference sequence). The CDR3 DNA sequence: TGTGCCTGGACTCGACAGGGAAATCAGCCCCAGCATTTT. It translates to CAWTRQGNQPQHF.

V and J are TRBV7-2 and TRBJ2-1, with D uncertain. Germline V gives CDR1 SGHTA, CDR2 FQGNSA. This CDR3 is 14 amino acids long. With 7 bases removed from V and 4 bases from J, the gap between germline ends came to 14 bases. The CDR3 loop reads CASTYYGLYNEQFF. For the CDR3, the DNA is TGTGCCAGCACCTATTACGGTCTGTACAATGAGCAGTTCTTC.

The V and J genes are TRBV11-2 and TRBJ1-2; a weak D match, TRBD1 (5 bases). The CDR3 spans 14 residues. Germline CDR1 reads SGHAT; CDR2 reads FQNNGV. V was trimmed by 4 bases and J by 7 bases, leaving 16 bases between them. In nucleotides, the CDR3 is TGTGCCAGCAGCTCCGATCGGGGGATAGGTGGCTACACCTTC. Encoded protein: CASSSDRGIGGYTF.

The rearrangement uses TRBV11-3 and TRBJ2-5; no definite D call. Germline CDR1 and CDR2: SGHNT and YENEEA. V gave up 5 bases and J gave up 1 base, with 14 bases separating them. This CDR3 comprises 15 residues. The CDR3, as DNA: TGTGCCAGCAGCCGGAGAGTGGGTGGCCAAGAGACCCAGTACTTC. Its translation is CASSRRVGGQETQYF. Full variable domain (missing parts from reference TRBV11-3 and TRBJ2-5): EAGVVQSPRYKIIEKKQPVAFWCNPISGHNTLYWYLQNLGQGPELLIRYENEEAVDDSQLPKDRFSAERLKGVDSTLKIQPAELGDSAVYLCASSRRVGGQETQYFGPGTRLLVL.